These T cell receptor beta chains were read from a single sample in a study of CD8 T cells in ankylosing spondylitis. Each CDR3 protein is one row after TCRdb ran MiXCR on the 5' RACE reads. Of 250,000 or so distinct CDR3 sequences in the sample, about 24% were seen once. Sequencing was performed on blood, either unsorted or a sorted T cell fraction (not recorded which). These receptors originate from a male donor with ankylosing spondylitis or in good health (not recorded which). Each CDR3 is given with its conserved first and last residue. The order of the fields is clone size, J gene, V gene, D gene, CDR3 DNA, CDR3 protein. D genes are given only for firm matches. Only some rows state a clone size, as once, few, many or a class for expanded clones.

NA | TRBJ1-2 | TRBV20-1 | NA | TGCAGTGCTAGGGACGGAATTGGTGGCTACACCTTC | CSARDGIGGYTF
many | TRBJ2-6 | TRBV12-3/TRBV12-4 | NA | TGTGCCAGCAGTCCGGGACCTGGGGCCAACGTCCTGACTTTC | CASSPGPGANVLTF
NA | TRBJ2-3 | TRBV18 | NA | TGTGCCAGCTCACCTCCCATTTTCGGGGGCACAGATACGCAGTATTTT | CASSPPIFGGTDTQYF
NA | TRBJ2-7 | TRBV6-2/TRBV6-3 | TRBD2 | TGTGCCAGCAGTACCACTAGCGGGGATACCTACGAGCAGTACTTC | CASSTTSGDTYEQYF
many | TRBJ2-3 | TRBV5-1 | NA | TGCGCCAGCAGCTTGATGGGGGGAGCAGATACGCAGTATTTT | CASSLMGGADTQYF
NA | TRBJ2-7 | TRBV6-1 | NA | TGTGCCAGTCGTTTGGGAATAGGAAACGAGCAGTACTTC | CASRLGIGNEQYF
few | TRBJ2-5 | TRBV20-1 | NA | TGCAGTGCGGCCGGGGCCCAAGAGACCCAGTACTTC | CSAAGAQETQYF
many | TRBJ1-2 | TRBV20-1 | TRBD1 | TGCAGTGCTCCTGGGACAGGGGAAAACTATGGCTACACCTTC | CSAPGTGENYGYTF
many | TRBJ2-5 | TRBV11-2 | TRBD2 | TGTGCCAGCAAATGGGGGGGAGAGACCCAGTACTTC | CASKWGGETQYF
once | TRBJ1-5 | TRBV15 | NA | TGTGCCACCAGCAGATTTAGGGTTAGCGGCAATCAGCCCCAGCATTTT | CATSRFRVSGNQPQHF
many | TRBJ2-1 | TRBV20-1 | NA | TGCAGTGCTAGTACCTACGGGCTCGGCTCCTACAATGAGCAGTTCTTC | CSASTYGLGSYNEQFF
many | TRBJ2-3 | TRBV20-1 | TRBD2 | TGCAGTGCTAGCCCCGCGGGGGTCAGCACAGATACGCAGTATTTT | CSASPAGVSTDTQYF
few | TRBJ2-1 | TRBV20-1 | TRBD2 | TGCAGTGCCACTTACTATAGCTCTAGCGGGGGGCCCAATTCCTACAATGAGCAGTTCTTC | CSATYYSSSGGPNSYNEQFF
NA | TRBJ2-3 | TRBV15 | TRBD2 | TGTGCCACCAGCACCTTTCCCGGGACTAGCGGCACAGATACGCAGTATTTT | CATSTFPGTSGTDTQYF
NA | TRBJ2-1 | TRBV7-9 | TRBD2 | TGTGCCAGCTTCTGGGCTAGCGGGGGGCTCCCTGAGCAGTTCTTC | CASFWASGGLPEQFF
NA | TRBJ1-1 | TRBV12-3/TRBV12-4 | TRBD1 | TGTGCCAGCACCGACAGGGCTGAAGCTTTCTTT | CASTDRAEAFF
few | TRBJ2-1 | TRBV29-1 | NA | TGCAGCGTCCGACGGCGTTTGGAGAGACCGTACAATGAGCAGTTCTTC | CSVRRRLERPYNEQFF
many | TRBJ2-7 | TRBV20-1 | NA | TGCAGTGCTAGAGATTCTGGACACCCAAACTCCTACGAGCAGTACTTC | CSARDSGHPNSYEQYF
NA | TRBJ1-1 | TRBV29-1 | NA | TGCAGCGTTGGCGGGGGAAACACTGAAGCTTTCTTT | CSVGGGNTEAFF
many | TRBJ2-1 | TRBV2 | TRBD2 | TGTGCCAGCAGGGAGACTAGCGGGGGGGCCAATGAGCAGTTCTTC | CASRETSGGANEQFF
NA | TRBJ2-7 | TRBV12-3/TRBV12-4 | NA | TGTGCCAGCAGTCCCGGTTCATCGGGATACGAGCAGTACTTC | CASSPGSSGYEQYF
few | TRBJ2-1 | TRBV18 | NA | TGTGCCAGCTCACCACCGACCGACAGGGAGGCTCAGTTCTTC | CASSPPTDREAQFF
NA | TRBJ2-1 | TRBV25-1 | NA | TGTGCCAGCAGTGAACAGGGCTATGAGCAGTTCTTC | CASSEQGYEQFF
many | TRBJ2-7 | TRBV12-3/TRBV12-4 | TRBD2 | TGTGCCAGCAGCGCGGTGGGTAGGGGAGGGGACGAGCAGTACTTC | CASSAVGRGGDEQYF
many | TRBJ1-5 | TRBV6-1 | NA | TGTGCCAGCAGTGTATCAGGGAAAGGGCAGCCCCAGCATTTT | CASSVSGKGQPQHF
many | TRBJ2-5 | TRBV7-2 | TRBD1 | TGTGCCAGCAGCCAGACTCTCCGGGACAGGCGGAAAGAGACCCAGTACTTC | CASSQTLRDRRKETQYF
many | TRBJ2-2 | TRBV4-2 | TRBD2 | TGTGCCAGCAGCCAAGAAGTGCTAGCGGGCCGAACCGGGGAGCTGTTTTTT | CASSQEVLAGRTGELFF
few | TRBJ2-7 | TRBV6-1 | TRBD2 | TGTGCCAGCAGCTCCGCCGGACTAGCGGGGGATCCCTACGAGCAGTACTTC | CASSSAGLAGDPYEQYF
NA | TRBJ2-5 | TRBV20-1 | NA | TGCAGAGCGCAGGGATCAACCATGGGGGAGACCCAGTACTTC | CRAQGSTMGETQYF
few | TRBJ1-2 | TRBV29-1 | NA | TGCAGCACTTACAGGGACCAACATGGCTACACCTTC | CSTYRDQHGYTF
many | TRBJ2-3 | TRBV9 | TRBD2 | TGTGCCAGCAGCGCCCCTAGCGGGGGCTTCCGTGAGAGCACAGATACGCAGTATTTT | CASSAPSGGFRESTDTQYF
many | TRBJ1-6 | TRBV12-3/TRBV12-4 | NA | TGTGCCAGCAGTGGATCCGGGACACCGAATTCACCCCTCCACTTT | CASSGSGTPNSPLHF
few | TRBJ2-5 | TRBV20-1 | TRBD2 | TGCAGTGCTAGAGGGGCTAGCGGGGGTACTGCTCAAGAGACCCAGTACTTC | CSARGASGGTAQETQYF
many | TRBJ1-1 | TRBV12-3/TRBV12-4 | TRBD1 | TGTGCCAGCAGTACCCGACAGGGGTACACTGAAGCTTTCTTT | CASSTRQGYTEAFF
many | TRBJ2-5 | TRBV5-1 | NA | TGCGCCAGCAGCTTGGCCCCGGGGATGCAAGAGACCCAGTACTTC | CASSLAPGMQETQYF
NA | TRBJ2-1 | TRBV24-1 | TRBD2 | TGTGCCACCAGTGATTTCGGGGGGAAGTCCTACAATGAGCAGTTCTTC | CATSDFGGKSYNEQFF
few | TRBJ2-7 | TRBV20-1 | NA | TGCAGTGCCGAAGAGGTCGGAGGGGCGTACGAGCAGTACTTC | CSAEEVGGAYEQYF
NA | TRBJ1-3 | TRBV12-3/TRBV12-4 | NA | TGTGCCAGCAGCCATTCGGGACGAAGCTCTGGAAACACCATATATTTT | CASSHSGRSSGNTIYF
many | TRBJ2-6 | TRBV29-1 | NA | TGCAGCGCTAGGGGTATCTCTGGGGCCAACGTCCTGACTTTC | CSARGISGANVLTF
NA | TRBJ2-1 | TRBV11-2 | NA | TGTGCCAGCAGCTTATTGGAGGGACACAATGAGCAGTTCTTC | CASSLLEGHNEQFF
NA | TRBJ2-7 | TRBV24-1 | NA | TGTGCCACCAGCAGAACAGGGTTCTACGAGCAGTACTTC | CATSRTGFYEQYF
NA | TRBJ2-7 | TRBV29-1 | NA | TGCAGCGTTGCCGAGTCAGGGCGGGGCGAGCAGTACTTC | CSVAESGRGEQYF
NA | TRBJ2-5 | TRBV20-1 | NA | TGCAGTGCCTCGGCGAGGGAGACCCAGTACTTC | CSASARETQYF
many | TRBJ2-3 | TRBV6-6 | NA | TGTGCCAGCAGCCGGGACAGCACAGATACGCAGTATTTT | CASSRDSTDTQYF
many | TRBJ2-7 | TRBV20-1 | NA | TGCAGTGCTACCCGCTTCGGTGGGGTCTCCTACGAGCAGTACTTC | CSATRFGGVSYEQYF
NA | TRBJ2-1 | TRBV12-3/TRBV12-4 | NA | TGTGCCAGCAGTTTAGCCTGGGTGGGGCAGTTCTTC | CASSLAWVGQFF
few | TRBJ1-5 | TRBV20-1 | NA | TGCAGTGCTAGAGATCTTACAGGTGGCAATCAGCCCCAGCATTTT | CSARDLTGGNQPQHF
NA | TRBJ2-2 | TRBV20-1 | NA | TGCAGTGCTAGGCAGGCAGGGCCTAACACCGGGGAGCTGTTTTTT | CSARQAGPNTGELFF
few | TRBJ2-2 | TRBV20-1 | TRBD2 | TGCAGTGCGGACCCGGGACTAGTTACCGGGGAGCTGTTTTTT | CSADPGLVTGELFF